This T cell receptor beta chain was documented in a study of cytomegalovirus exposure and HLA in healthy donors. Unmatched junction bases numbered 7, after V lost 6 bases and J lost 4 bases. The CDR3 extends over 16 amino acids. Germline V gene sequence: CDR1 LNHDA, CDR2 SQIVND (reference sequence). In the case of this clone: Its target is unknown.

60 Vbeta and 13 Jbeta primers were used in PCR. Only in-frame clones appear in the TCRdb table, and some are missing; sequencing was by immunoSEQ multiplex PCR. The sample shows some 100,000 clones, roughly 77% of them seen only once. Study observations and caveats: Most of the TCR beta V segments (in an earlier analysis) were productive either about 90% or about 30% of the time. In vitro data verified a few CMV-associated chains as specific for CMV antigens. Accurate prediction of most subjects' HLA-A and HLA-B alleles from TCR beta sequences was reported.

The J gene is TRBJ2-6, the V gene TRBV19; TRBD1 aligns across 9 bases. The sequenced sample was PBMCs. This TCR was recovered from a man aged 50 or older in good health and CMV-seropositive. The CDR3 region is CASRHTGGRGANVLTF. DNA for the CDR3: TGTGCCAGTAGACATACAGGGGGCCGGGGGGCCAACGTCCTGACTTTC.